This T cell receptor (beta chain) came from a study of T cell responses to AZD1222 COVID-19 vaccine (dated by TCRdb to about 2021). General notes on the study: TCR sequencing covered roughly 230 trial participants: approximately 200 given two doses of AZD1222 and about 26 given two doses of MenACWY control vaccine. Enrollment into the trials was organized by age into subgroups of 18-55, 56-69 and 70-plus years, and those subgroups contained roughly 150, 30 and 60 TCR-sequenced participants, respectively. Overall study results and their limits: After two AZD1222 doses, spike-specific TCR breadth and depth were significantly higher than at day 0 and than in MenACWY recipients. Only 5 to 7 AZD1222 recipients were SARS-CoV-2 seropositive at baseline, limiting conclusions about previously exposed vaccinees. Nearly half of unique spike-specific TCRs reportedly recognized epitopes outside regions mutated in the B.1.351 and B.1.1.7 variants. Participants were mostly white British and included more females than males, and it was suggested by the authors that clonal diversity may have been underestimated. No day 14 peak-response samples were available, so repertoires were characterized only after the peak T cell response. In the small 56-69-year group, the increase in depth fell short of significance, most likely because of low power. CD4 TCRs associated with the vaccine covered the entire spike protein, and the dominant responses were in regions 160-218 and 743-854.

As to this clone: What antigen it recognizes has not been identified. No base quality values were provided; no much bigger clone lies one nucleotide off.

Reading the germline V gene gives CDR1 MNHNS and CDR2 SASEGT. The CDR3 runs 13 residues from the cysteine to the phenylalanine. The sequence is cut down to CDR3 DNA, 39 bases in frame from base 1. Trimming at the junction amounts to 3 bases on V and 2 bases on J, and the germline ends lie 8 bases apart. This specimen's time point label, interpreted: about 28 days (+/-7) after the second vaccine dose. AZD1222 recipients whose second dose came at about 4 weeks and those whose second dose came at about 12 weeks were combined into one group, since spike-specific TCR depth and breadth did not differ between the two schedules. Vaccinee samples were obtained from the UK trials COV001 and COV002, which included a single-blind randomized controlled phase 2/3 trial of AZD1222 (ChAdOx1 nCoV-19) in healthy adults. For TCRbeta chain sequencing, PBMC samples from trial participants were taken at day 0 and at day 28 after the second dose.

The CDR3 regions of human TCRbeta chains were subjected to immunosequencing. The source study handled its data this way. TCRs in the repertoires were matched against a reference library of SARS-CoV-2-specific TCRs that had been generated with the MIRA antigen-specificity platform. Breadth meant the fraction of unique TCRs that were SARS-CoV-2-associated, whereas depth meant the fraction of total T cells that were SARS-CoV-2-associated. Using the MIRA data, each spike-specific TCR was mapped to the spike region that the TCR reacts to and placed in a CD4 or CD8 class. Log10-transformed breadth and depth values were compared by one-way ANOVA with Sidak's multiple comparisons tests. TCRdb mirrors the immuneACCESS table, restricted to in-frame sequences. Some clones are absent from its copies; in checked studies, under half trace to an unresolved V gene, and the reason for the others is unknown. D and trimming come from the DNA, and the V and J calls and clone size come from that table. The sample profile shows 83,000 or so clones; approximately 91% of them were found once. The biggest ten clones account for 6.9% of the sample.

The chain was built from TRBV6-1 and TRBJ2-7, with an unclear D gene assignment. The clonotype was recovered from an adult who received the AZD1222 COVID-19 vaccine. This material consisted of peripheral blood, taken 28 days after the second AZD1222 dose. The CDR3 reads CASSEMPAYEQYF. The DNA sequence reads TGTGCCAGCAGTGAGATGCCGGCCTACGAGCAGTACTTC.